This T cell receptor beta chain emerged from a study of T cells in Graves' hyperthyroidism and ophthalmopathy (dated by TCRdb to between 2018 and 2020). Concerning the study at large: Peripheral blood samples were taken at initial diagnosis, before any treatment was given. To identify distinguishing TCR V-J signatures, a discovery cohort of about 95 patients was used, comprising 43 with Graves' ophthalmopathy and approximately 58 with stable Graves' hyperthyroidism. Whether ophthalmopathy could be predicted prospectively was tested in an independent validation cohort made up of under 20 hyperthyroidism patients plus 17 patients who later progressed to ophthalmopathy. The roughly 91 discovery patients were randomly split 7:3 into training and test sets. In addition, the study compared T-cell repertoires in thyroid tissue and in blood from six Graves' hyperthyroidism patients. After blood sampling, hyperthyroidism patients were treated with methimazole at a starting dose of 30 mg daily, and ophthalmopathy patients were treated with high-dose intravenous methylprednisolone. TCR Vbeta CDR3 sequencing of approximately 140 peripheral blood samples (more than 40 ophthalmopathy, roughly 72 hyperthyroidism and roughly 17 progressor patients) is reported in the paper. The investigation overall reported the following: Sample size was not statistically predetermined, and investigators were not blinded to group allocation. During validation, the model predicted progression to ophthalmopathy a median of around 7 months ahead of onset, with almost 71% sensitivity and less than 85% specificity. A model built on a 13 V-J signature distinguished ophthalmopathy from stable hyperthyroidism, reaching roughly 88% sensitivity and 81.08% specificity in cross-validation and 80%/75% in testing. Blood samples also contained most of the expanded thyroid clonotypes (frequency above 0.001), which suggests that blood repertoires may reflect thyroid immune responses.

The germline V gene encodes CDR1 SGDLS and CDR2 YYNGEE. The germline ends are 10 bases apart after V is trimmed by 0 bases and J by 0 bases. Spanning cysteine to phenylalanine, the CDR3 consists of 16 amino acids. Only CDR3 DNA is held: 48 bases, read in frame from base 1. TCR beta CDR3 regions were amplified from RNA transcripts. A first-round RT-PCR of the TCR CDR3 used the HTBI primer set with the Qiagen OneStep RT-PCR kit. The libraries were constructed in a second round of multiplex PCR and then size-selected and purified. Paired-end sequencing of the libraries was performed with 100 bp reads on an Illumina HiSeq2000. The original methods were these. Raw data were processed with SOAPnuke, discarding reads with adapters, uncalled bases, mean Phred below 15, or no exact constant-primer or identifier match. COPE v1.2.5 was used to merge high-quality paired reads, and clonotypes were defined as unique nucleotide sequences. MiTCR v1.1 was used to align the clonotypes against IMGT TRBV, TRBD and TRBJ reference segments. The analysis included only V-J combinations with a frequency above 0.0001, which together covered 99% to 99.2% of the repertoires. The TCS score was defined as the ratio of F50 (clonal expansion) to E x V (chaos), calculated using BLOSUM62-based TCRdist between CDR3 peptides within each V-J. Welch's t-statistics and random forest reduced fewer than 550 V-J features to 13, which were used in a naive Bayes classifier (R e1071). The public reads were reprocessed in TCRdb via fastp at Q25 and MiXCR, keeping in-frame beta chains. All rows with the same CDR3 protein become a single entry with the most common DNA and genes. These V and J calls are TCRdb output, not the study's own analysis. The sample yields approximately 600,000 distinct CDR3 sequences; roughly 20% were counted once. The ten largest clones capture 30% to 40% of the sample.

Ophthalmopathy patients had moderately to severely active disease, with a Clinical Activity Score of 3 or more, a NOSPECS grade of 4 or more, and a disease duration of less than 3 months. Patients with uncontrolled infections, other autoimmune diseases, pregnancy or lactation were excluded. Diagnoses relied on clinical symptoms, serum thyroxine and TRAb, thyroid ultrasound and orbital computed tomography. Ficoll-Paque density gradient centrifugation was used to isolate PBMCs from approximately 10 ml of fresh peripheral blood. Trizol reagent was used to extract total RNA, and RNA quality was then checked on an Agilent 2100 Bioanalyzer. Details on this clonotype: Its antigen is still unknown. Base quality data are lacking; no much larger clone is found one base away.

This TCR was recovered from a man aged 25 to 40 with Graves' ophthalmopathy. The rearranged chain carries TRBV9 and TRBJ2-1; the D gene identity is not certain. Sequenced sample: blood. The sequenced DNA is TGTGCCAGCAGCGTAGAGGGCGGACCCTCCTACAATGAGCAGTTCTTC. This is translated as CASSVEGGPSYNEQFF.